The text below deals with one T cell receptor (beta chain). In each sample, roughly 1-11 million cryopreserved PBMC were present before DNA extraction. This sample stems from a study of long-term antiretroviral therapy in people with HIV. With 3 bases removed from V and 0 bases from J, the gap between germline ends came to 5 bases. The CDR3 runs 13 residues. Germline loops: CDR1 KGHSH, CDR2 LQKENI. The assay used was immunoSEQ (version v3.0), run at survey level. The data were produced by immunoSEQ multiplex PCR, yet TCRdb's version contains in-frame clones alone and is incomplete. The sample yields 20,000 to 30,000 clones, just over 85% seen once.

This chain connects TRBV18 to TRBJ1-2; D not resolved. This clonotype originated in a man younger than 40 with HIV. The source material was unsorted PBMCs, sampled more than 4.4 years after starting antiretroviral therapy. CDR3 loop: CASSPAPNYGYTF. The CDR3 coding sequence is TGTGCCAGCTCACCGGCCCCTAACTATGGCTACACCTTC.